This T cell receptor beta chain derives from a study of blood T cell repertoires in COVID-19. Study summary: From T cells, B-cell-depleted T cells, or PBMCs came the material, which was cDNA or gDNA.

Here immunoSEQ multiplex PCR was the method, and the copy in TCRdb shows in-frame clones only, minus some. This table holds about 200,000 clones, roughly 94% found once. The CDR3 is made up of 17 amino acids. Germline CDR1 reads LGHDT; CDR2 reads YNNKEL (reference sequence). The germline V and J ends were trimmed by 0 bases and 6 bases, with 17 bases remaining between them. Sequencing was carried out using peripheral blood. The V and J genes are TRBV3-1 (or the pseudogene TRBV3-2) and TRBJ2-2; D may be TRBD1 (5 bases). The TCR sequence derives from a man between 25 and 39 years old with COVID-19, enrolled during active disease. The CDR3 coding sequence is TGTGCCAGCAGCCAAGATTGGGGCGGACACAGCTCCGGGGAGCTGTTTTTT. Translating it yields CASSQDWGGHSSGELFF.